This T cell receptor (beta chain) was captured in a study of shared T cell receptors in the human thymus. Sequencing was performed with immunoSEQ multiplex PCR; in TCRdb, only in-frame clones are kept and a portion is missing. The data hold hundreds of thousands of clones, with approximately 87% observed a single time. Germline lookup yields CDR1 LGHNA and CDR2 YSLEER. The CDR3 runs to 17 residues. Trimming removed 1 base from V and 7 bases from J; junction bases left unmatched: 12. This sample was also put to use in a study of human thymus T cells. According to that study: The authors found apparently biased V and J gene usage in thymic and blood repertoires.

V and J are TRBV4-3 and TRBJ2-3, with 9 bases lining up with TRBD2. Sequenced: thymocytes. This TCR derives from a boy in the first two years of life with a congenital heart defect. The CDR3 protein is CASSQGLSGRTPHTQYF. CDR3 DNA: TGCGCCAGCAGCCAAGGTCTGAGCGGGAGGACCCCCCATACGCAGTATTTT.